Sequencing of this T cell receptor beta chain was carried out in a study of T cell changes during pregnancy in multiple sclerosis. Germline V CDR1 and CDR2: SGHDN, FVKESK. CDR3 length: 13 residues. V was clipped by 1 base and J by 5 bases, with 9 bases between them. The repertoire was sequenced with immunoSEQ multiplex PCR; TCRdb's copy has only in-frame clones and lacks some. There are around 68,000 clones in the sample; 91% occur only once, and over 1% lies in the top ten. The sequenced sample was peripheral blood, obtained after pregnancy. This clonotype was obtained from a female donor in good health, enrolled as a control in a pregnancy study. The chain recombines TRBV14 with TRBJ2-7; no clear D. CDR3 residues: CASSQVSRNEQYF. In nucleotides, the CDR3 is TGTGCCAGCAGCCAAGTGTCGAGGAACGAGCAGTACTTC. Combining the CDR3 with reference TRBV14 and TRBJ2-7 gives the whole variable domain EAGVTQFPSHSVIEKGQTVTLRCDPISGHDNLYWYRRVMGKEIKFLLHFVKESKQDESGMPNNRFLAERTGGTYSTLKVQPAELEDSGVYFCASSQVSRNEQYFGPGTRLTVT.